The sequence of this T cell receptor beta chain was determined in a study of cytotoxic CD8 clonotypes in ibrutinib-treated CLL. CDR1 MNHNS and CDR2 SASEGT come from the germline V gene. This CDR3 spans 12 amino acids. Deletions cut 7 bases from V and 5 bases from J, with 12 bases between. Concerning this clone: Its antigen is still unknown.

The table came from immunoSEQ multiplex PCR; TCRdb's copy has only in-frame clones and leaves some out. Of some 43,000 clones listed, 60% to 75% were seen once; the top ten hold over 10%. Study-wide results and limits: The clonality rise at ibrutinib response reflected private clonotype expansion. Clonality increased at ibrutinib response and stayed stable in sustained remission. At progression, however, it fell back toward baseline.

The material was PBMCs, obtained after 12 months of ibrutinib treatment. The V call is TRBV6-1, the J call TRBJ2-7; D is perhaps TRBD1 (6 bases). The receptor's source is a human donor with chronic lymphocytic leukemia. As DNA, the CDR3 is TGTGCCAGCACGGCAGGGGTACACGAGCAGTACTTC. Its protein is CASTAGVHEQYF.